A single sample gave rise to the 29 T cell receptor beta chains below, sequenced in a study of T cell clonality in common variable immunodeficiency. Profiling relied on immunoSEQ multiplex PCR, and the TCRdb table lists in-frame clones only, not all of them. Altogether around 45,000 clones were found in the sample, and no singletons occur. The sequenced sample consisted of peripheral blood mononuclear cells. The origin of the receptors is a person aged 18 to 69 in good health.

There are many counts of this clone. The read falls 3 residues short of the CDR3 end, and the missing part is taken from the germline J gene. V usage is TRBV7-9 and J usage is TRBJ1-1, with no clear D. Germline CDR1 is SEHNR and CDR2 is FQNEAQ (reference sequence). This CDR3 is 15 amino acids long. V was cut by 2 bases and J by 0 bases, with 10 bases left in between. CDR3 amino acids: CASSLPVSMNTEAFF. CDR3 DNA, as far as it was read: TGTGCCAGCAGCTTACCTGTTAGCATGAACACTGAA.

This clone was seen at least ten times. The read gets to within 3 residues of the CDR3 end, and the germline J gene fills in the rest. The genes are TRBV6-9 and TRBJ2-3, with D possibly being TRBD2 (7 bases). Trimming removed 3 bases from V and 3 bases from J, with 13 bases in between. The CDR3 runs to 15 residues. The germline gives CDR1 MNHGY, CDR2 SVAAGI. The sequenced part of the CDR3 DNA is TGTGCCAGCAGTTACCCGGGGGGCCGGACAGATACG. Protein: CASSYPGGRTDT. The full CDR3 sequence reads CASSYPGGRTDTQYF.

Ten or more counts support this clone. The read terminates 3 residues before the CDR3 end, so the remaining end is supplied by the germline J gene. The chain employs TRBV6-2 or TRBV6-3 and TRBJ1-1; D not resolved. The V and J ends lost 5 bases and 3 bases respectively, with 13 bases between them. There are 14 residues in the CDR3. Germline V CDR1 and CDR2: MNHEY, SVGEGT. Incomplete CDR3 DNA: TGTGCCAGCAGTAGACGGAGGAGGGACACTGAA. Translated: CASSRRRRDTE. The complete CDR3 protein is CASSRRRRDTEAFF.

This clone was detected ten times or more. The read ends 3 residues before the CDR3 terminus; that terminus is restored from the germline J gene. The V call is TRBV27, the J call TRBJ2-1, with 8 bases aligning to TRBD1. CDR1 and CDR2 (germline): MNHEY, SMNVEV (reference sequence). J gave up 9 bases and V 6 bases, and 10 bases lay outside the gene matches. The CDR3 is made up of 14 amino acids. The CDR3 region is CASSKDRDELEQFF. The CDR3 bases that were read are TGTGCCAGCAGCAAGGACAGGGACGAACTTGAG.

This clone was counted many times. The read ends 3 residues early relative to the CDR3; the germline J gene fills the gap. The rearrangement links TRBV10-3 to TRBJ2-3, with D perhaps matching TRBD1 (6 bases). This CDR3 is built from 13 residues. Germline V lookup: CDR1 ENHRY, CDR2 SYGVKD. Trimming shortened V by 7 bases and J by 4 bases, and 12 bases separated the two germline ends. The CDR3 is CAITGTPPDTQYF. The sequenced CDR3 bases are TGTGCCATCACTGGGACACCTCCAGATACG.

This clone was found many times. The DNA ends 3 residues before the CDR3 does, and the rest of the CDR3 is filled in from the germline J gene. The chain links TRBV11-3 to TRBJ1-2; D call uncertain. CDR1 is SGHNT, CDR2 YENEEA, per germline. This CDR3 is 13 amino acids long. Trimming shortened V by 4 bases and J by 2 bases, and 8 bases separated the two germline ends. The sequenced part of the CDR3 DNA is TGTGCCAGCAGCTCCAGCGGCAACTATGGC. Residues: CASSSSGNYG. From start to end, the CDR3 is CASSSSGNYGYTF.

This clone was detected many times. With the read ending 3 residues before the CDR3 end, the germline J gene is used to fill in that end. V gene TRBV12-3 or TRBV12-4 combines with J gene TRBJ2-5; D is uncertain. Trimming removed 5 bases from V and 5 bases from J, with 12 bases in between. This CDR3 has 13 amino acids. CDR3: CASSPRVVETQYF. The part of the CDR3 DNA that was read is TGTGCCAGCAGTCCTCGGGTAGTCGAGACC.

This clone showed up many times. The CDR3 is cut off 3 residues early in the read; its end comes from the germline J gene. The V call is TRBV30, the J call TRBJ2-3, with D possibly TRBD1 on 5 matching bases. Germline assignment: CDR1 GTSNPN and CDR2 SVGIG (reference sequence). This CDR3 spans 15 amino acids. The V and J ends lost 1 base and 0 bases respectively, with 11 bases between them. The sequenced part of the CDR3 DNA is TGTGCCTGGAGTGCTACAGGAGCTAGCACAGATACG. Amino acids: CAWSATGASTDT. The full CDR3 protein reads CAWSATGASTDTQYF.

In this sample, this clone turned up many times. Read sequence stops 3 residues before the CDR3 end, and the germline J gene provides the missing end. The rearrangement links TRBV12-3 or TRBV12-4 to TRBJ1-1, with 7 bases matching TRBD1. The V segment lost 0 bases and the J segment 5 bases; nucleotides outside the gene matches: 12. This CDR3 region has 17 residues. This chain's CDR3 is CASSLARLQGRWTEAFF. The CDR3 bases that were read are TGTGCCAGCAGTTTAGCCCGCCTACAGGGGCGTTGGACTGAA.

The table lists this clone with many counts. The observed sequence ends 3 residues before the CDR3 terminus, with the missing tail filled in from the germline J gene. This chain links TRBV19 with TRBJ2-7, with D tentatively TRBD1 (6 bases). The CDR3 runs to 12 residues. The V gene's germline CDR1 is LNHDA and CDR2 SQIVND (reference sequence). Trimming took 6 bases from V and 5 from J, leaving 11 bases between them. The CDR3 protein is CASRSGVDEQYF. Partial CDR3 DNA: TGTGCCAGTAGGTCAGGGGTCGACGAG.

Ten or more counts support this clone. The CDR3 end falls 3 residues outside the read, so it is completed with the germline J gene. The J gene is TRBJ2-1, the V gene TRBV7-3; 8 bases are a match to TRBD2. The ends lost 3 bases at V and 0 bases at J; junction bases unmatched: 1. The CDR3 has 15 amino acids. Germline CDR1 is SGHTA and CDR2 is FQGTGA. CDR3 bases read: TGTGCCAGCAGCTTTAGCGGGGCCTCCTACAATGAG. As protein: CASSFSGASYNE. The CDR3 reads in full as CASSFSGASYNEQFF.

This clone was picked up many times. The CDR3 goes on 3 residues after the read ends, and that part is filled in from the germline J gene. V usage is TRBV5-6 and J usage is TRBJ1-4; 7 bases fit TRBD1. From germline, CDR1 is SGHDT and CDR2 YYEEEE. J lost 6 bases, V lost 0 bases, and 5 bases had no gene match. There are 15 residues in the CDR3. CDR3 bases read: TGTGCCAGCAGCTTGGAAGGCAGGGGGGATGAAAAA. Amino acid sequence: CASSLEGRGDEK. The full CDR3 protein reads CASSLEGRGDEKLFF.

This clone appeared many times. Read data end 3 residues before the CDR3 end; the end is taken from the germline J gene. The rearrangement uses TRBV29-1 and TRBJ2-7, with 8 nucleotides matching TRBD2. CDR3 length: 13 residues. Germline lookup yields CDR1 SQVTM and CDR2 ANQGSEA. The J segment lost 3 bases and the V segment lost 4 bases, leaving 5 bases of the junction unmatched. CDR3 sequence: CSVVPGGDYEQYF. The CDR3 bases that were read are TGCAGCGTTGTTCCCGGGGGGGACTACGAG.

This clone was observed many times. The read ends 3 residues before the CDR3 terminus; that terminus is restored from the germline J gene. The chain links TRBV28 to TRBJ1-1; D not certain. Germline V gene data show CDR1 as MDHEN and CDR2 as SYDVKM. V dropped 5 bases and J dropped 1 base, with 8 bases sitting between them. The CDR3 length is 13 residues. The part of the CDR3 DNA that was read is TGTGCCAGCAGTCGACACGAGAACACTGAA. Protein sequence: CASSRHENTE. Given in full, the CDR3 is CASSRHENTEAFF.

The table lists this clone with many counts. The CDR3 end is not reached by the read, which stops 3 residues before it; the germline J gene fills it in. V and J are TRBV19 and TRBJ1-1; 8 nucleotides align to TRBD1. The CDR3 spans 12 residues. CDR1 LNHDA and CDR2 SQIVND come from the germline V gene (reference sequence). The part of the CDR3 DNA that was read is TGTGCCAGTAGTATTAGGCAGGGGGCA. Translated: CASSIRQGA. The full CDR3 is CASSIRQGAAFF.

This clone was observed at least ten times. The CDR3 is CASSTGTNLNAGELFF. The sequenced CDR3 bases are TGTGCCAGCAGTACGGGGACTAATCTAAACGCCGGGGAG. The chain links TRBV2 to TRBJ2-2, with 7 positions matching TRBD2. The read ends 3 residues early relative to the CDR3; the germline J gene fills the gap. This CDR3 region has 16 residues. CDR1 and CDR2 from the germline V gene are SNHLY and FYNNEI. Trimming cost V 5 bases and J 6 bases; bases outside gene matches: 12.

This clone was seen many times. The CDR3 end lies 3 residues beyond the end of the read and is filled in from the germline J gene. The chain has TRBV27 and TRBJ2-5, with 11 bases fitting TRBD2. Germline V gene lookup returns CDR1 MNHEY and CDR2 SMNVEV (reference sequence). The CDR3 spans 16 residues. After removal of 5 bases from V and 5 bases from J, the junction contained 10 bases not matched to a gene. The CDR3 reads CASSPIAGGPMETQYF. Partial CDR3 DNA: TGTGCCAGCAGTCCTATAGCGGGAGGGCCTATGGAGACC.

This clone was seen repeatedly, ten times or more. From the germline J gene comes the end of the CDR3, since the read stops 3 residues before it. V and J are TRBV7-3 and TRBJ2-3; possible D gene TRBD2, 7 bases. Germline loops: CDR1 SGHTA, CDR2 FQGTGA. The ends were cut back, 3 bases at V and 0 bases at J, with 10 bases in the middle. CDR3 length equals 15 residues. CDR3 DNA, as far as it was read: TGTGCCAGCAGCTTGGCGGGGGCTAGCACAGATACG. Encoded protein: CASSLAGASTDT. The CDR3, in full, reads CASSLAGASTDTQYF.

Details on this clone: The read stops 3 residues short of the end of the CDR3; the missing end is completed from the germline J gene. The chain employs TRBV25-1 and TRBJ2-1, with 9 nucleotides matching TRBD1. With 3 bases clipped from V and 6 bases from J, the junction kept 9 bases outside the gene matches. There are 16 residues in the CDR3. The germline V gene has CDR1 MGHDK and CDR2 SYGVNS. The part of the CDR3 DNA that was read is TGTGCCAGCAGTGACCTCCGGGACAGGGTCGGCAATGAG. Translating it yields CASSDLRDRVGNE. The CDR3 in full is CASSDLRDRVGNEQFF.

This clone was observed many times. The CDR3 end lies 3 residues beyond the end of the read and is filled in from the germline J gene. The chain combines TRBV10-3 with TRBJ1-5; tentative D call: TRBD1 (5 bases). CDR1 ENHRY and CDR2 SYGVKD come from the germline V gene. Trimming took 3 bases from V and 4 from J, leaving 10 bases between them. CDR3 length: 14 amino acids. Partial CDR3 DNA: TGTGCCATCAGTGACTACAGGAATAATCAGCCC. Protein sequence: CAISDYRNNQP. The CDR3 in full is CAISDYRNNQPQHF.

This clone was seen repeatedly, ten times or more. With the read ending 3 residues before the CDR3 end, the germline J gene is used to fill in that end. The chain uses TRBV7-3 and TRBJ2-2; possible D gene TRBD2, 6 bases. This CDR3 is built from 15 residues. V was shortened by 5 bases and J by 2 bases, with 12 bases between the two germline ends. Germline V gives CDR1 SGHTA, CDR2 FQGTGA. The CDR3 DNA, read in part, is TGTGCCAGCAGCCAAGCGGGCAAAAACACCGGGGAG. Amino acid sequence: CASSQAGKNTGE. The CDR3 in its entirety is CASSQAGKNTGELFF.

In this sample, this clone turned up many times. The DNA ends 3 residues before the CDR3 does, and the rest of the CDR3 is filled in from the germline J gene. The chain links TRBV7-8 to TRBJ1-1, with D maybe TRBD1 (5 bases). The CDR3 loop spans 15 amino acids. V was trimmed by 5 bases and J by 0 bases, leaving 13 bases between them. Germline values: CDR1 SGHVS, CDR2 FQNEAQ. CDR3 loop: CASSLKRQLNTEAFF. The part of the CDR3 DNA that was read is TGTGCCAGCAGCCTTAAACGACAGCTGAACACTGAA.

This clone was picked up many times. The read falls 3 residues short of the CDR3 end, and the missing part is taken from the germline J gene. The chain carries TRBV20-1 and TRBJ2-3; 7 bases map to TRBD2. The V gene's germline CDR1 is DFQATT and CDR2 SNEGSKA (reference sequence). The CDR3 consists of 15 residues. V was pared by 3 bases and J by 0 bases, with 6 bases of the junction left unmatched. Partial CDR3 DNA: TGCAGTGCTAGGGGCACTAGCGATAGCACAGATACG. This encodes CSARGTSDSTDT. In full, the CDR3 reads CSARGTSDSTDTQYF.

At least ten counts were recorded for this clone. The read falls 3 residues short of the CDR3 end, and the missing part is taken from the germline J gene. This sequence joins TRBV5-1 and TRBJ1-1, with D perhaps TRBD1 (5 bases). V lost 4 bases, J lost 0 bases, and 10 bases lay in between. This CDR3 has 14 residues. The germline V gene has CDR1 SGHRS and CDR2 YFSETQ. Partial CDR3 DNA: TGCGCCAGCAGCACGGGACTGATGAACACTGAA. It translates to CASSTGLMNTE. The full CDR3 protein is CASSTGLMNTEAFF.

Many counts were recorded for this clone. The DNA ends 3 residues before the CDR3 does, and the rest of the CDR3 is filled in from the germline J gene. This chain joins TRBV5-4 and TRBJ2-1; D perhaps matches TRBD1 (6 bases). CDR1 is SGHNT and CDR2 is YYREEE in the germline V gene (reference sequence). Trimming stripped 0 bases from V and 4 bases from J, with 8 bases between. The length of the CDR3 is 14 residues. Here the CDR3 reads CASSLEDRYNEQFF. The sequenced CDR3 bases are TGTGCCAGCAGCTTGGAGGACAGATACAATGAG.

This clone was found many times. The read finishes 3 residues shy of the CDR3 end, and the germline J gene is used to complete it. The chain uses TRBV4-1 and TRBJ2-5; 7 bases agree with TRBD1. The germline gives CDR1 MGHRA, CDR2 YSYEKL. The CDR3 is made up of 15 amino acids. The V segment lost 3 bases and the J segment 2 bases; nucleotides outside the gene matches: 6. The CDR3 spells CASSHTQGSQETQYF. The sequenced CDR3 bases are TGCGCCAGCAGCCACACACAGGGGTCGCAAGAGACC.

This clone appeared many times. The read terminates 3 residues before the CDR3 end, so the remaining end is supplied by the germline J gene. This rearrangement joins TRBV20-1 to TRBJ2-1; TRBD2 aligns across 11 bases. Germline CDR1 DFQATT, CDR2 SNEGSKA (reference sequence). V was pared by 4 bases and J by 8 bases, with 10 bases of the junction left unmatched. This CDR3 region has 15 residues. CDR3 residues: CSATGTSGASYEQFF. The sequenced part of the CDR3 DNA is TGCAGTGCTACAGGGACTAGCGGCGCGAGCTATGAG.

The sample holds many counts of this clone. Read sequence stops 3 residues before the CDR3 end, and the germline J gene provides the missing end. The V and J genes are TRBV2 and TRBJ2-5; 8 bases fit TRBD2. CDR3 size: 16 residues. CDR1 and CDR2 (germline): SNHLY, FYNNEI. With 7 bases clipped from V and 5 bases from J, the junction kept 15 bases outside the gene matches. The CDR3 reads CASTLLGGVLGETQYF. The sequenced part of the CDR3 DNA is TGTGCCAGCACACTCCTCGGGGGGGTTTTGGGCGAGACC.

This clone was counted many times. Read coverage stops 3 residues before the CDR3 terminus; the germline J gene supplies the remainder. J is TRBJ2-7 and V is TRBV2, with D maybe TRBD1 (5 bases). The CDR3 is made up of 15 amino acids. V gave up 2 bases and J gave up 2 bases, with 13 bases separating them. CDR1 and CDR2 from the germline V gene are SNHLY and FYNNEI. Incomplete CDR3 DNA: TGTGCCAGCAGTGAAAGCCCCGACAGCGCCTACGAG. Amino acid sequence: CASSESPDSAYE. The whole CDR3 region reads CASSESPDSAYEQYF.